This T cell receptor (beta chain) was sequenced during a study of blood T cell repertoires in COVID-19. Study summary: From the United States, Italy and Spain came samples of acute and convalescent COVID-19.

Original data processing: Amplified reference gene primers provided the basis for estimating nucleated cell counts. Here immunoSEQ multiplex PCR was the method, and the copy in TCRdb shows in-frame clones only, minus some. V and J calls and clone size follow that table, whereas D and trimming were derived from the DNA. The table has 55,000 to 80,000 clones, just under 85% seen once. The CDR3 runs to 15 residues. J gave up 4 bases and V 2 bases, and 3 bases lay outside the gene matches. In germline, CDR1 is SGHVS, CDR2 FNYEAQ. The sequenced sample was peripheral blood. The clonotype comes from a man between 65 and 85 years old with acute or convalescent COVID-19. This chain joins TRBV7-6 and TRBJ2-2, with 8 bases lining up with TRBD2. CDR3 in DNA: TGTGCCAGCAGCTTAAGCGGGAGTAGCACCGGGGAGCTGTTTTTT. Protein sequence: CASSLSGSSTGELFF.